This T cell receptor (beta chain) came from a study of T cells expressing NK-cell markers. Turning to the study itself: Out of eight donors sequenced, seven tested HCMV-seropositive and the remaining one seronegative.

The CDR3 consists of 13 residues. The germline V gene encodes CDR1 SGHKS and CDR2 YYEKEE (reference sequence). From its re-call of the 5' RACE reads, TCRdb lists each CDR3 protein once, without DNA. Seen in this sample are 200,000 to 300,000 distinct CDR3 sequences; the ten most common clones hold 4% to 5%. This TCR was recovered from a woman aged 18 to 75 in good health. Sequences were obtained from blood T cells: a sorted CD56 or NKG2C T cell subset, CD4+ or CD8+ T cells, or bulk PBMC T cells (not recorded which). The chain joins TRBV5-5 to TRBJ1-5; absent DNA, TCRdb's TRBD1 call cannot be checked. CDR3 amino acids: CASSLEWGGAQHF.